This T cell receptor (beta chain) was sequenced for a study of cytomegalovirus exposure and HLA in healthy donors. Primers: 60 Vbeta forward and 13 Jbeta reverse. Profiling relied on immunoSEQ multiplex PCR, and the TCRdb table lists in-frame clones only, not all of them. Of 160,000 or so clones in the sample, around 84% were seen once. V lost 7 bases, J lost 3 bases, and 4 bases stayed unmatched. The length of the CDR3 is 13 residues. Germline V gives CDR1 ENHRY, CDR2 SYGVKD. Input material: PBMCs. This receptor was taken from a man between 18 and 35 years old in good health and CMV-seronegative. This chain uses TRBV10-3 with TRBJ2-3; TRBD1 agrees at 7 bases. In nucleotides, the CDR3 is TGTGCCATCACCCCGGGACAGACAGATACGCAGTATTTT. As protein: CAITPGQTDTQYF.